This entry lists 5 T cell receptor beta chains sequenced from one sample in a study of read filtering for tumor transcriptome and immune sequencing. The library was built from around 380 ng RNA with molecular barcoded adaptors for alpha/delta and beta/gamma chains. A single record per CDR3 protein comes from TCRdb applying MiXCR to the reads. This table holds some 120,000 distinct CDR3 sequences, roughly 13% found once. The sample comprised a population of CD138-negative cells sorted from bone marrow. Receptors were obtained from a donor aged 40 or over with multiple myeloma.

This clonotype has only a few counts. The chain uses TRBV6-6 and TRBJ2-3; maybe TRBD2 (5 bases). Germline loops: CDR1 MNHNY, CDR2 SVGAGI (reference sequence). The CDR3 is 14 residues long. V was pared by 7 bases and J by 1 base, with 12 bases between. The chain's CDR3 is CASTGLAGTDTQYF. The CDR3 bases are TGTGCCAGCACTGGACTGGCGGGCACAGATACGCAGTATTTT.

This clonotype has a single count. This chain uses TRBV2 with TRBJ2-5; 7 bases map to TRBD1. With V trimmed by 8 bases and J by 5 bases, 11 bases remained unmatched. Germline assignment: CDR1 SNHLY and CDR2 FYNNEI. This CDR3 has 14 amino acids. CDR3 region: CASGPGTALETQYF. The CDR3 nucleotides read TGTGCCAGCGGTCCCGGGACAGCCTTGGAGACCCAGTACTTC.

This clonotype was found many times. The chain uses TRBV20-1 and TRBJ2-1, with 8 bases fitting TRBD1. The CDR3 sequence is 14 residues long. In germline, CDR1 is DFQATT, CDR2 SNEGSKA (reference sequence). J was trimmed by 2 bases and V by 6 bases; bases with no gene match: 6. The CDR3 bases are TGCAGTGCCGCCCCGGGACAGGCCTACAATGAGCAGTTCTTC. It translates to CSAAPGQAYNEQFF.

This clonotype was seen repeatedly, ten times or more. The chain has TRBV2 and TRBJ1-1, with unresolved D. The germline CDR1 and CDR2 sequences are SNHLY and FYNNEI. CDR3 length: 13 amino acids. V lost 7 bases to trimming and J lost 1 base, with 10 bases between them. The CDR3, as DNA: TGTGCCAGCAAGGTGGCACAGAACACTGAAGCTTTCTTT. The encoded protein is CASKVAQNTEAFF. The variable domain in full, completed from reference TRBV2 and TRBJ1-1, reads EPEVTQTPSHQVTQMGQEVILRCVPISNHLYFYWYRQILGQKVEFLVSFYNNEISEKSEIFDDQFSVERPDGSNFTLKIRSTKLEDSAMYFCASKVAQNTEAFFGQGTRLTVV.

This clonotype was picked up a small number of times. The junction and the germline gene differ at one end; a read error may be behind it. This chain joins TRBV20-1 and TRBJ2-1, with D maybe TRBD1 (5 bases). Germline CDR1 DFQATT, CDR2 SNEGSKA (reference sequence). The CDR3 runs 15 residues. The CDR3 here is CSARDQGSSYNGQFF. CDR3 coding DNA: TGCAGTGCTAGAGATCAGGGAAGCTCCTACAATGGGCAGTTCTTC.